A single sample gave rise to the 19 T cell receptor beta chains below, sequenced in a study of blood T cell repertoires in COVID-19. Method: immunoSEQ multiplex PCR; TCRdb's copy keeps in-frame clones and lacks some. The sample comprises more than 200,000 clones, 80% to 85% of which are singletons, and about 10% rests with the top ten. The sequencing input was peripheral blood. The receptors shown here come from an elderly woman with COVID-19, enrolled during active disease.

The chain combines TRBV5-1 with TRBJ2-5; 13 nucleotides match TRBD2. V lost 0 bases to trimming and J lost 9 bases; unmatched junction nucleotides: 2. There are 14 residues in the CDR3. Germline CDR1 reads SGHRS; CDR2 reads YFSETQ. In DNA form, the CDR3 reads TGCGCCAGCAGCTTGGAACTAGCGGGGGGGTCCCAGTACTTC. Amino acids: CASSLELAGGSQYF.

CDR3 bases: TGTGCCAGCAGCCGGACAGGGGGTAATCAGCCCCAGCATTTT. It codes for CASSRTGGNQPQHF. The chain employs TRBV5-8 and TRBJ1-5; TRBD1 aligns across 10 bases. Trimming cost V 4 bases and J 4 bases; bases outside gene matches: 2. The CDR3 loop spans 14 amino acids. CDR1 and CDR2 from the germline V gene are SGHTS and YDEGEE.

The J gene is TRBJ2-5, the V gene TRBV5-1, with D unresolved. The V gene lost 2 bases and the J gene lost 5 bases, with 7 bases spanning the gap. This CDR3 contains 12 residues. CDR1 and CDR2 (germline): SGHRS, YFSETQ. CDR3 amino acids: CASSLPEETQYF. In nucleotides, the CDR3 is TGCGCCAGCAGCTTACCGGAGGAGACCCAGTACTTC.

The chain carries TRBV7-9 and TRBJ1-3, with D possibly TRBD1 on 6 matching bases. The CDR3 is 14 residues long. V was trimmed by 4 bases and J by 4 bases, leaving 11 bases between them. The germline CDR1 and CDR2 sequences are SEHNR and FQNEAQ (reference sequence). Here the CDR3 reads CASSSWGQGNTIYF. The CDR3 bases are TGTGCCAGCAGCTCGTGGGGGCAAGGAAACACCATATATTTT.

V usage is TRBV11-2 and J usage is TRBJ1-1; D is possibly TRBD1 (5 bases). Germline assignment: CDR1 SGHAT and CDR2 FQNNGV. The germline V and J ends were trimmed by 5 bases and 8 bases, with 15 bases remaining between them. CDR3 length: 13 residues. CDR3 sequence: CASSPRQRWEAFF. CDR3 bases: TGTGCCAGCAGCCCGCGACAGAGATGGGAAGCTTTCTTT.

The V and J genes are TRBV3-1 (or the pseudogene TRBV3-2) and TRBJ1-1, with 10 bases that match TRBD1. The V and J ends lost 4 bases and 0 bases, in that order; junction bases with no gene match: 8. CDR1 is LGHDT and CDR2 is YNNKEL in the germline V gene (reference sequence). The CDR3 is 17 residues long. CDR3 nucleotide sequence: TGTGCCAGCAGCCCCACGGGACAGGGGCCCCTGAACACTGAAGCTTTCTTT. Translated: CASSPTGQGPLNTEAFF.

This chain uses TRBV30 with TRBJ1-6; possibly TRBD1 for D (5 bases). Trimming removed 4 bases at V and 6 bases at J, with 10 bases between. This CDR3 is built from 13 residues. CDR1 is GTSNPN and CDR2 is SVGIG in the germline V gene (reference sequence). The CDR3: CAWTQEINSPLHF. As DNA, the CDR3 is TGTGCCTGGACACAGGAAATTAATTCACCCCTCCACTTT.

CDR3 sequence reads: CASSQGTGYNSPLHF. Here the CDR3 DNA reads TGTGCCAGCAGCCAAGGGACAGGGTATAATTCACCCCTCCACTTT. The rearrangement links TRBV3-1 (or the pseudogene TRBV3-2) to TRBJ1-6; 8 nucleotides line up with TRBD1. With 1 base clipped from V and 4 bases from J, the junction kept 0 bases outside the gene matches. Looked up from germline, CDR1 is LGHDT and CDR2 is YNNKEL (reference sequence). There are 15 residues in the CDR3.

Remarks on this clone: The same CDR3 also results from other DNA sequences found in this sample. V is TRBV7-3 and J is TRBJ2-5; D is perhaps TRBD2 (6 bases). Germline CDR1 and CDR2: SGHTA and FQGTGA. The CDR3 runs to 14 residues. Trimming took 5 bases from V and 2 from J, leaving 12 bases between them. Here the CDR3 reads CASSRGGLQETQYF. In DNA form, the CDR3 reads TGTGCCAGCAGCCGAGGAGGGCTACAAGAGACCCAGTACTTC. Full variable domain (remainder filled in from reference TRBV7-3 and TRBJ2-5): GAGVSQTPSNKVTEKGKYVELRCDPISGHTALYWYRQSLGQGPEFLIYFQGTGAADDSGLPNDRFFAVRPEGSVSTLKIQRTERGDSAVYLCASSRGGLQETQYFGPGTRLLVL.

This chain uses TRBV28 with TRBJ1-1; D is perhaps TRBD1 (5 bases). The CDR3 consists of 13 residues. Germline CDR1 and CDR2: MDHEN and SYDVKM. Trimming removed 8 bases at V and 4 bases at J, with 14 bases between. CDR3 bases: TGTGCCAGCGTTTACGGGGGAGGCACTGAAGCTTTCTTT. Translating it yields CASVYGGGTEAFF.

The J gene is TRBJ1-2, the V gene TRBV19; D is undetermined. V lost 0 bases to trimming and J lost 0 bases, with 8 bases between them. The CDR3 consists of 15 residues. Germline values: CDR1 LNHDA, CDR2 SQIVND (reference sequence). The CDR3 region is CASSIDEATNYGYTF. Here the CDR3 DNA reads TGTGCCAGTAGTATAGACGAGGCTACTAACTATGGCTACACCTTC.

The genes are TRBV5-6 and TRBJ1-5, with 8 bases aligning to TRBD1. The CDR3 is 15 residues long. V lost 4 bases and J lost 5; bases outside the gene matches: 8. The V gene's germline CDR1 is SGHDT and CDR2 YYEEEE. The CDR3, as DNA: TGTGCCAGCAGCAGACAGGGGTTAAAGTATCAGCCCCAGCATTTT. Its translation: CASSRQGLKYQPQHF. The full variable domain, its missing parts supplied by reference TRBV5-6 and TRBJ1-5, is DAGVTQSPTHLIKTRGQQVTLRCSPKSGHDTVSWYQQALGQGPQFIFQYYEEEERQRGNFPDRFSGHQFPNYSSELNVNALLLGDSALYLCASSRQGLKYQPQHFGDGTRLSIL.

V gene TRBV18 combines with J gene TRBJ1-1; unclear D gene. This CDR3 is 16 amino acids long. The V gene's germline CDR1 is KGHSH and CDR2 LQKENI. Trimming removed 6 bases at V and 0 bases at J, with 17 bases between. The CDR3 is CASSQEDPGMNTEAFF. The CDR3 nucleotides are TGTGCCAGCTCCCAAGAAGATCCGGGAATGAACACTGAAGCTTTCTTT.

This rearrangement joins TRBV12-3 or TRBV12-4 to TRBJ2-7; D uncertain. V was cut by 7 bases and J by 7 bases, with 14 bases left in between. The CDR3 length is 12 residues. CDR3 sequence (DNA): TGTGCCAGCAACTCGGGTCCGTATGAGCAGTACTTC. Translated, it gives CASNSGPYEQYF.

The genes are TRBV28 and TRBJ2-5; D perhaps matches TRBD1 (5 bases). V was cut by 6 bases and J by 2 bases, with 13 bases left in between. CDR3 length: 14 amino acids. Germline V gives CDR1 MDHEN, CDR2 SYDVKM. DNA of the CDR3: TGTGCCAGCAGCGTTCCAGGGATTCAAGAGACCCAGTACTTC. This sequence encodes CASSVPGIQETQYF.

This clone was observed a handful of times. The chain joins TRBV5-4 to TRBJ2-1; perhaps TRBD2 as D (7 bases). From germline, CDR1 is SGHNT and CDR2 YYREEE (reference sequence). The CDR3 extends over 15 amino acids. Trimming took off 6 bases at V and 3 bases at J, with 16 bases between the two ends. The CDR3 region has the DNA TGTGCCAGCAACCCGGAGGGGGGGGTCTACAATGAGCAGTTCTTC. It codes for CASNPEGGVYNEQFF.

This chain uses TRBV19 with TRBJ2-5; D may be TRBD2 (6 bases). This CDR3 has 13 amino acids. The V gene lost 3 bases and the J gene lost 4 bases, with 9 bases spanning the gap. Germline CDR1 is LNHDA and CDR2 is SQIVND (reference sequence). Here the CDR3 reads CASSIVGGETQYF. The CDR3 DNA reads as TGTGCCAGTAGTATTGTGGGGGGAGAGACCCAGTACTTC.

The CDR3 DNA reads TGCAGCGTCGCCTTCCGGGACAGGGGTTTGTTGATGTCGGGGCCCGGGGAGCTGTTTTTT. It codes for CSVAFRDRGLLMSGPGELFF. The genes are TRBV29-1 and TRBJ2-2; 10 bases fit TRBD1. The V gene's germline CDR1 is SQVTM and CDR2 ANQGSEA. The CDR3 has 20 residues. J gave up 6 bases and V 6 bases, and 25 bases lay outside the gene matches.

The chain joins TRBV7-2 to TRBJ2-5, with 14 bases matching TRBD2. The CDR3 consists of 17 residues. Germline lookup yields CDR1 SGHTA and CDR2 FQGNSA. The V and J ends lost 2 bases and 5 bases, in that order; junction bases with no gene match: 7. The DNA of the CDR3 is TGTGCCAGCAGCTTAATCCGACTAGCGGGGGGGCTGGAGACCCAGTACTTC. It translates to CASSLIRLAGGLETQYF.